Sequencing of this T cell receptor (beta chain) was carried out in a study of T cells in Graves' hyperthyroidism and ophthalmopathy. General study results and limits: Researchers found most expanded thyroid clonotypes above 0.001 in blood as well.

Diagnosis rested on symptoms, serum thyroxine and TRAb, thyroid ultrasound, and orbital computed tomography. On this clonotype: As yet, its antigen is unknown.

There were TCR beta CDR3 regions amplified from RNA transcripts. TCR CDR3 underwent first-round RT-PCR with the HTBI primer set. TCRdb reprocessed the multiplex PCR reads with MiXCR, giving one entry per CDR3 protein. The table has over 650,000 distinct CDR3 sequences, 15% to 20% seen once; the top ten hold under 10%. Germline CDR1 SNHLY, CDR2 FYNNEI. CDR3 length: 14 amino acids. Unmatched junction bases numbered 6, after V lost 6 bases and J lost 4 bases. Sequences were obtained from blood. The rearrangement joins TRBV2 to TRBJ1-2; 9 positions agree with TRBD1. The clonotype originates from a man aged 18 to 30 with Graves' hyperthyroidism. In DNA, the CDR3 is TGTGCCAGCAGAGACGGACAGGGGAGCTATGGCTACACCTTC. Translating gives CASRDGQGSYGYTF.